This TCR beta chain was captured in a study of OX40 agonist ivuxolimab in advanced cancers. Assay used: immunoSEQ multiplex PCR; TCRdb lists only in-frame clones, some missing. The sample lists about 40,000 clones, about 91% seen once, with around 23% in the top ten. Germline V gene sequence: CDR1 MGHRA, CDR2 YSYEKL. The germline V and J ends were trimmed by 5 bases and 7 bases, with 21 bases remaining between them. The CDR3 totals 15 residues. The material sequenced was CD4+ or CD8+ T cells sorted from blood, taken in a trial of the OX40 agonist ivuxolimab. This chain joins TRBV4-1 and TRBJ2-7; tentatively, D is TRBD1 (6 bases). The clonotype comes from an adult with an advanced solid tumor such as melanoma, head and neck, liver or kidney cancer. The CDR3 is CASSLGKGGYGEQYF. The CDR3 region has the DNA TGCGCCAGCAGCTTAGGGAAAGGGGGTTACGGGGAGCAGTACTTC.